The following is a T cell receptor (beta chain) sequence with its context. What it binds is not known. Whether given at about 4 or about 12 weeks, second doses were pooled. The record originates from a study of T cell responses to AZD1222 COVID-19 vaccine. Findings and caveats of the study: The donor cohort was predominantly white British with a female majority, and clonal diversity may have been underestimated.

Measured with immunoSEQ multiplex PCR; TCRdb has only the in-frame clones, and not every one. The sample lists more than 120,000 clones; about nine tenths were seen once. This CDR3 has 15 amino acids. Germline CDR1 reads SGHTA; CDR2 reads FQGNSA. The V end lost 3 bases, the J end lost 2 bases, and 11 bases lay between the germline ends. The sequencing here drew on peripheral blood, taken 28 days after the second AZD1222 dose. The source is an adult who received the AZD1222 COVID-19 vaccine. The chain has TRBV7-2 and TRBJ1-5; D remains unclear. The CDR3 bases are TGTGCCAGCAGCTTGCGGGGAACCGGCAATCAGCCCCAGCATTTT. Its protein product is CASSLRGTGNQPQHF.